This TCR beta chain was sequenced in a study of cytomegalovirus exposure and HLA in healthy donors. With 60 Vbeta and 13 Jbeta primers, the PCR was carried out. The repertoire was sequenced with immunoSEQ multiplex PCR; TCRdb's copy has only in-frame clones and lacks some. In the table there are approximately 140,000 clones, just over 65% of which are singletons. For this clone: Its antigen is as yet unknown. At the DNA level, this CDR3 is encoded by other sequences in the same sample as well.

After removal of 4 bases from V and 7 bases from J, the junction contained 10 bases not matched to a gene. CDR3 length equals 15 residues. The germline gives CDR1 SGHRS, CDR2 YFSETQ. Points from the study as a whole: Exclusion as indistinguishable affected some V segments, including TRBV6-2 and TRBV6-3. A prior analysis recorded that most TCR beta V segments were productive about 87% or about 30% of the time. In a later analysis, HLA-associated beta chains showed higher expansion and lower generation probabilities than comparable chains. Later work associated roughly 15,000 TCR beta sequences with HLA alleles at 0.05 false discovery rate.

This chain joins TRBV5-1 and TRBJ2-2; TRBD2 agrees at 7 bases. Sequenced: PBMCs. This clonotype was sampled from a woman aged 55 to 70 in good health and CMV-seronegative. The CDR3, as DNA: TGCGCCAGCAGCGCCCCGGGGGGTCCTGGCGGGGAGCTGTTTTTT. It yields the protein CASSAPGGPGGELFF. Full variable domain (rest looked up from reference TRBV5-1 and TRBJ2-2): KAGVTQTPRYLIKTRGQQVTLSCSPISGHRSVSWYQQTPGQGLQFLFEYFSETQRNKGNFPGRFSGRQFSNSRSEMNVSTLELGDSALYLCASSAPGGPGGELFFGEGSRLTVL.